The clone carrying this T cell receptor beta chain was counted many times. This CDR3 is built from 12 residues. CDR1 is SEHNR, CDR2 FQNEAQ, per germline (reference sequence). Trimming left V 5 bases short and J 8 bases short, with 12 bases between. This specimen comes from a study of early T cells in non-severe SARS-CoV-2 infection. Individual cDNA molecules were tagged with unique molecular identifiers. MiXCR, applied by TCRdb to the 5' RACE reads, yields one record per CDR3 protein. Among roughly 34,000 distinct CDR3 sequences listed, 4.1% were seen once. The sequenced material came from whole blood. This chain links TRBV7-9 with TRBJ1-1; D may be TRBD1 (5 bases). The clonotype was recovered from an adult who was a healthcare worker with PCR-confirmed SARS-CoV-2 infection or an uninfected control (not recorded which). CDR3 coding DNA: TGTGCCAGCAGCCGGGGGGACGTGGAAGCTTTCTTT. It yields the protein CASSRGDVEAFF.